The clone carrying this T cell receptor beta chain came up a few times. Its antigen remains unidentified. Sequencing used immunoSEQ v3. Here immunoSEQ multiplex PCR was the method, and the copy in TCRdb shows in-frame clones only, minus some. There are 50,000 to 65,000 clones in the sample; 80% to 90% occur only once, and roughly 3% lies in the top ten. This CDR3 contains 12 residues. Germline V gives CDR1 SNHLY, CDR2 FYNNEI. V lost 2 bases and J 0 bases, leaving 2 bases between the germline ends. This specimen comes from a study of TIL therapy for anti-PD-1-resistant metastatic lung cancer. Looking at the study overall: Half of patients were current or former smokers. Tumors carried a median roughly 1.6 non-synonymous mutations per megabase. Study-wide results and limits: After infusion, TIL clonotypes partly replaced peripheral T cells and declined over months. The cohort had more treatment-naive, never-smoker and oncogene-addicted patients than typical.

Documented time point: pre-treatment sample, taken before nivolumab and TIL therapy. This chain uses TRBV2 with TRBJ2-7; D remains unclear. This TCR came from a person aged 25-80 years with non-small cell lung cancer. The material was blood, obtained at baseline. The CDR3 DNA reads TGTGCCAGCAGTGAAAGCTCCTACGAGCAGTACTTC. It specifies CASSESSYEQYF.